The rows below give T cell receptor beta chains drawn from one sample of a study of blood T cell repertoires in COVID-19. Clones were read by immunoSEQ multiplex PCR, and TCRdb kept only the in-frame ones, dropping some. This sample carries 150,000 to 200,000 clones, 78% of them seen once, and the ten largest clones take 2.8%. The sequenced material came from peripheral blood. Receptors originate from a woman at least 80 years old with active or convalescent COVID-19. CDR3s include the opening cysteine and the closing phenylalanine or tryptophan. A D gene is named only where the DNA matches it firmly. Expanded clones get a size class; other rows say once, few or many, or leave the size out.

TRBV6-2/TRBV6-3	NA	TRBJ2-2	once	TGTGCCAGCAGCTTCAGGGCCGGCACCGGGGAGCTGTTTTTT	CASSFRAGTGELFF
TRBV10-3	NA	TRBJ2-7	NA	TGTGCCATCAGCTCGAAACAGGGTCCCCCCTACGAGCAGTACTTC	CAISSKQGPPYEQYF
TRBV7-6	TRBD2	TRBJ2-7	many	TGTGCCAGCAGCTATAGCGGGGGAGTTCCCTACGAGCAGTACTTC	CASSYSGGVPYEQYF
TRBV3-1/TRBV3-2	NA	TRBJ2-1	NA	TGTGCCAGCAGCCGGTTCGGAAGCGTGATCCACAATGAGCAGTTCTTC	CASSRFGSVIHNEQFF
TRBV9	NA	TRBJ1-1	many	TGTGCCAGCAGCGTAGGTCCCGGCGGGTACACTGAAGCTTTCTTT	CASSVGPGGYTEAFF
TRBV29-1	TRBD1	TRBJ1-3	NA	TGCAGCGTCGGACAGGCCCAGGGAGACACCATATATTTT	CSVGQAQGDTIYF
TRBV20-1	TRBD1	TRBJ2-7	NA	TGCAGTGCTAGTGAGACAGGGAGCTCCTACGAGCAGTACTTC	CSASETGSSYEQYF
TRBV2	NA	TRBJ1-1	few	TGTGCCAGCAGTGGAGCGCCCAGCACTGAAGCTTTCTTT	CASSGAPSTEAFF
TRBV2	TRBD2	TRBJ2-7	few	TGTGCCAGCAGTGTAGACTTAGCGGGGGGCTCCTACGAGCAGTACTTC	CASSVDLAGGSYEQYF
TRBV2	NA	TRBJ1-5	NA	TGTGCCAGCAGTTCGGTCTATAGCAATCAGCCCCAGCATTTT	CASSSVYSNQPQHF
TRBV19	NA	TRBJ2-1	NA	TGTGCCAGTAGTAGCGGGTTCGTAAACAATGAGCAGTTCTTC	CASSSGFVNNEQFF